One TCR beta chain is described in this entry. This record comes from a study of shared clonotypes between healthy human individuals. Method: immunoSEQ multiplex PCR; TCRdb's copy keeps in-frame clones and lacks some. This sample yields millions of clones, of which approximately 94% are seen a single time; roughly 1% belongs to the top ten. Germline lookup yields CDR1 SGHNT and CDR2 YYREEE (reference sequence). This CDR3 comprises 15 residues. The V and J ends lost 6 bases and 2 bases, in that order; junction bases with no gene match: 6. Naive CD8 populations comprised CD45RO-negative cells positively selected for CCR7, excluding terminally differentiated effector memory CD45RA+ cells.

V usage is TRBV5-4 and J usage is TRBJ2-2; 8 bases map to TRBD2. The source of this sequence is a man in his late teens or twenties in good health. The sequenced material came from naive CD8+ T cells sorted from blood. The CDR3 coding sequence is TGTGCCAGCAACCTAGCGGGCTTTAACACCGGGGAGCTGTTTTTT. Amino acids: CASNLAGFNTGELFF.